The source of this T cell receptor beta chain is a study of blood T cell repertoires in COVID-19 (dated by TCRdb to 2019 to 2021). With respect to the entire study: Samples covering the acute and convalescent phases of COVID-19 were provided by collaborators in the United States, Italy and Spain. Samples were obtained from the ongoing ImmuneRACE study (first 160 participants) and from 950 to 1,500 subjects provided by 6 global collaborators. The prospective study material was composed of cDNA or gDNA derived from T cells, B-cell-depleted T cells, or PBMCs. Sample metadata almost always included a de-identified subject ID, COVID-19 status, age in years and sex. Deeply sampled blood TCRbeta repertoires from subjects exposed to, actively infected with, or recovered from COVID-19 were included in the dataset. Where HLA class I and class II types were available, the types were taken from metadata supplied by the sample provider, not from assay-based typing. The repertoires were made available in a free public database intended to serve as a resource for research on the immune response to SARS-CoV-2.

What the authors observed across the whole study: How much clinical and demographic metadata was included differed by source and by participant, and the metadata was provided uncurated.

This clone was seen a single time. Its antigen is currently not known. No base-level quality is on record; no much larger clone is a single base apart. Whole blood was collected in K2EDTA tubes by collaborating institutions according to the institutions' own protocols. For TCRbeta analysis, collaborator samples were shipped as frozen whole blood, as isolated PBMCs, or as DNA extracted from either sample type. The immunoSEQ Assay, a bias-controlled multiplex PCR, was used to amplify TCRbeta CDR3 regions from genomic DNA. The authors processed their data as follows. Within the assay, amplification of reference gene primers was used to estimate how many nucleated cells each sample contained. To quantify the absolute abundance of each unique TCRbeta CDR3 rearrangement, sequence reads were collapsed and filtered. For each sample, productive Simpson clonality was calculated as the square root of Simpson's diversity index across productive rearrangements. TCRdb limited this immuneACCESS table to in-frame rearrangements with V and J called. A share of clones is missing; checked studies link under half to unresolved V genes, and the rest is unexplained. V and J calls and clone size are copied from that table; D and trimming were computed from the DNA. In all, the sample holds roughly 95,000 clones, and more than 75% of those were seen once. The top ten clonotypes cover around 18% of the sample.

Reading the germline V gene (reference sequence) gives CDR1 MNHEY and CDR2 SMNVEV. Counted from cysteine to phenylalanine, this CDR3 has 17 amino acids. Of the read, only the CDR3 DNA is kept; its 51 bases are in frame from base 1. V is shortened by 7 bases, J by 2 bases, and the region joining them spans 23 bases. Source material: peripheral blood. This receptor was identified in an older man with acute or convalescent COVID-19. In this chain, TRBV27 is recombined with TRBJ1-2; TRBD1 is possibly the D segment (6 matching bases). The DNA is TGTGCCAGCACGAAGTTCCTAACAGGGACGGGCAACTATGGCTACACCTTC. Its protein reads: CASTKFLTGTGNYGYTF.